Following are 9 T cell receptor beta chains from one sample sequenced in a study of PD-1 blockade in mismatch repair-deficient tumors. Sequenced by immunoSEQ multiplex PCR; TCRdb stores in-frame clones only, minus some. The sample gives 120,000 or so clones, approximately 86% of which show up once; roughly 14% is in the top ten. This material consisted of peripheral blood, taken 44 weeks after starting pembrolizumab. The receptor set was obtained from an adult with mismatch repair-deficient cancer.

This chain links TRBV19 with TRBJ2-7; 8 bases fit TRBD1. The CDR3 is 14 residues long. Germline assignment: CDR1 LNHDA and CDR2 SQIVND (reference sequence). V was pared by 4 bases and J by 7 bases, with 9 bases of the junction left unmatched. CDR3 residues: CASSTKTGAGEQYF. In DNA form, the CDR3 reads TGTGCCAGTAGTACAAAGACAGGGGCGGGAGAGCAGTACTTC.

The V gene is TRBV13, the J gene TRBJ2-1; possibly TRBD1 for D (6 bases). Trimming stripped 4 bases from V and 0 bases from J, with 19 bases between. The CDR3 consists of 18 residues. Germline V gene sequence: CDR1 PRHDT, CDR2 FYEKMQ (reference sequence). The CDR3 loop reads CASSSDMDSAHSYNEQFF. The CDR3, as DNA: TGTGCCAGCAGCTCGGACATGGACAGCGCTCACTCCTACAATGAGCAGTTCTTC.

V and J are TRBV30 and TRBJ2-6; 7 nucleotides match TRBD1. V was pared by 0 bases and J by 1 base, with 9 bases of the junction left unmatched. The germline V gene encodes CDR1 GTSNPN and CDR2 SVGIG (reference sequence). This CDR3 contains 18 residues. In nucleotides, the CDR3 is TGTGCCTGGAGTGTACGACAGGGCCTAGAATCTGGGGCCAACGTCCTGACTTTC. Translation gives CAWSVRQGLESGANVLTF.

This chain links TRBV6-4 with TRBJ2-1, with D perhaps matching TRBD1 (5 bases). CDR3 length: 14 amino acids. CDR1 is MRHNA and CDR2 is SNTAGT in the germline V gene. V shed 4 bases and J shed 3 bases, with 10 bases lying between them. CDR3 DNA: TGTGCCAGCAGTGCGGACATTAACTACAATGAGCAGTTCTTC. It is translated as CASSADINYNEQFF.

The chain couples TRBV4-2 to TRBJ2-6; D remains unclear. This CDR3 is built from 15 residues. V was cut by 2 bases and J by 0 bases, with 5 bases left in between. Germline V gene sequence: CDR1 LGHNA, CDR2 YNFKEQ. The CDR3 DNA reads as TGTGCCAGCAGCCAAAAGGACTCTGGGGCCAACGTCCTGACTTTC. Protein: CASSQKDSGANVLTF.

This clone came up once. V is TRBV27 and J is TRBJ1-1; TRBD1 aligns across 8 bases. This CDR3 has 12 amino acids. Germline loops: CDR1 MNHEY, CDR2 SMNVEV (reference sequence). J lost 6 bases, V lost 6 bases, and 3 bases had no gene match. CDR3 in amino acids: CASSQTGAEAFF. CDR3 nucleotide sequence: TGTGCCAGCAGCCAGACAGGGGCTGAAGCTTTCTTT.

The chain is built from TRBV14 and TRBJ2-7; D unresolved. Trimming took 5 bases from V and 2 from J, leaving 7 bases between them. The CDR3 sequence is 12 residues long. CDR1 and CDR2 (germline): SGHDN, FVKESK. The chain's CDR3 is CASSSRTYEQYF. The CDR3 region has the DNA TGTGCCAGCAGCTCCCGGACCTACGAGCAGTACTTC.

The V and J genes are TRBV7-8 and TRBJ2-5, with TRBD2 identical over 10 bases. The J segment lost 5 bases and the V segment lost 1 base, leaving 13 bases of the junction unmatched. CDR3 length: 18 residues. In germline, CDR1 is SGHVS, CDR2 FQNEAQ. CDR3: CASSLDGSGRITGETQYF. Here the CDR3 DNA reads TGTGCCAGCAGCTTAGATGGTAGCGGGAGGATTACGGGGGAGACCCAGTACTTC.

This chain joins TRBV4-1 and TRBJ2-3, with D uncertain. The CDR3 has 13 amino acids. The V and J ends lost 1 base and 7 bases respectively, with 9 bases between them. Germline CDR1 reads MGHRA; CDR2 reads YSYEKL. The DNA for the CDR3 is TGCGCCAGCAGCCAAGTGGGCCAGAATACGCAGTATTTT. The encoded protein is CASSQVGQNTQYF.